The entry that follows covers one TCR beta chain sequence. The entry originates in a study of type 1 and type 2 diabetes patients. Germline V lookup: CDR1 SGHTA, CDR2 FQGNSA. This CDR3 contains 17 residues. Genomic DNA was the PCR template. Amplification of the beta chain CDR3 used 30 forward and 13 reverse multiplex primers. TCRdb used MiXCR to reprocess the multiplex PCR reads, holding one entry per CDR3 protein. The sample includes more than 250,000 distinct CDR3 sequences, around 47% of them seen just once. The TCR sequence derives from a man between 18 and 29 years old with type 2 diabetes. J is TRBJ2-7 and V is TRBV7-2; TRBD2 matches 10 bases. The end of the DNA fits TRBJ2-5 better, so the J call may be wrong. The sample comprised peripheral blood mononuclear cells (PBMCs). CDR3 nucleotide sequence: TGTGCCAGCAGTGAACCGGGCCTAGCGGGAGATCGAGAGACCCAGTACTTC. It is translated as CASSEPGLAGDRETQYF.